This T cell receptor (beta chain) was obtained from a study of cytomegalovirus exposure and HLA in healthy donors. Overall study results and limits: In vitro testing confirmed three CMV-associated chains as specific for CMV antigens.

Generated by immunoSEQ multiplex PCR, the TCRdb table keeps only in-frame clones and is missing some. The sample holds approximately 160,000 clones; 70% to 90% are singletons and the top ten take 2% to 2.5%. V gave up 2 bases and J gave up 10 bases, with 8 bases separating them. Germline CDR1 SGHTA, CDR2 FQGNSA. The CDR3 consists of 12 residues. In this sample, this clone turned up many times. Its antigen is undetermined. This TCR came from a man aged 30 to 39 in good health and CMV-seropositive. The V call is TRBV7-2, the J call TRBJ1-4; D not resolved. The sequenced material came from PBMCs. The CDR3 DNA reads as TGTGCCAGCAGCTTATTGGGAGGAAAACTGTTTTTT. Its translation is CASSLLGGKLFF. Full variable domain (outside the CDR3, taken from reference TRBV7-2 and TRBJ1-4): GAGVSQSPSNKVTEKGKDVELRCDPISGHTALYWYRQSLGQGLEFLIYFQGNSAPDKSGLPSDRFSAERTGGSVSTLTIQRTQQEDSAVYLCASSLLGGKLFFGSGTQLSVL.